The entry below describes one T cell receptor (beta chain). It has no known antigen specificity. No per-base quality is available; no much larger clone lies one base away. The source of the sample is a study of blood T cell repertoires in COVID-19 (dated by TCRdb to the early 2020s). About the study as a whole: Collaborator samples came from the United States, Italy and Spain and covered acute and convalescent phases of COVID-19. The sample metadata nearly always contained a de-identified subject ID, COVID-19 status, age in years and sex. Where available, HLA class I and class II types were taken from metadata supplied by the sample provider and were not determined by assay-based typing. The repertoires were released in a freely available public database meant as a resource for research on the immune response to SARS-CoV-2. Subjects who had been exposed to COVID-19, were actively infected with it, or had recovered from it provided the deeply sampled blood TCRbeta repertoires that made up the dataset. The samples were drawn from the first 160 participants of the ongoing ImmuneRACE study and from 1,254 subjects provided by 6 global collaborators. The material from the prospective study consisted of cDNA or gDNA derived from T cells, B-cell-depleted T cells, or PBMCs.

The CDR3 covers 14 residues, taking in both the cysteine and the phenylalanine. Kept here is only the CDR3 DNA, which spans 42 bases and is read in frame from base 1. The CDR1 and CDR2 encoded by the germline V gene (reference sequence) are LNHDA and SQIVND. Trimming removed 4 bases from V and 1 base from J, leaving 10 bases between the germline ends. TCRbeta CDR3 regions were amplified from genomic DNA using the immunoSEQ Assay, a bias-controlled multiplex PCR. The paper's processing steps were these. The number of nucleated cells in each sample was estimated from the amplification of reference gene primers within the assay. To quantify the absolute abundance of each unique TCRbeta CDR3 rearrangement, sequence reads were collapsed and filtered. For each sample, productive Simpson clonality was calculated as the square root of Simpson's diversity index across productive rearrangements. Held by TCRdb, this immuneACCESS table contains in-frame sequences only and omits some clones. Under half of the omission traces to an unresolved V gene where checked; the cause of the rest is unknown. V and J calls and clone size are given by that table; D and trimming were obtained from the DNA. The sample yields around 230,000 clones; 88% were counted once. The ten largest make up approximately 2.7% of the sample.

The study at large found these results: Clinical and demographic metadata were provided uncurated, with the amount varying by source and participant.

Enrolling through a virtual design, the prospective study's participants ranged in age from roughly 18 to 100 years and lived across 20 to 25 United States geographic areas. To assign participants to cohorts, the prospective study relied on clinical history that participants themselves reported in a screening survey and a study questionnaire. Recovered participants in ImmuneRACE Cohort 3 were defined by two consecutive negative NP/OP PCR tests, clearance by a healthcare professional, or resolution of symptoms. Each participant in the prospective study had whole blood, serum and a nasopharyngeal or oropharyngeal swab collected by mobile phlebotomists. Over an approximately 2-month period, participants in the prospective study had the option of providing additional blood draws and questionnaires. Before DNA extraction, prospective study blood samples were shipped either frozen or at room temperature.

The origin of this receptor is a woman aged 25 to 39 who had recovered from COVID-19. Sequencing was done on a sample of PBMCs or T cells enriched from blood (not recorded which). The rearrangement combines TRBV19 with TRBJ2-5, with TRBD1 as a weak D call on 5 bases. The base sequence is TGTGCCAGTAGTAACCCAGGGATCCAAGAGACCCAGTACTTC. It translates as CASSNPGIQETQYF.